These 32 T cell receptor beta chains originate from one sample sequenced in a study of T cell responses to AZD1222 COVID-19 vaccine. Using immunoSEQ multiplex PCR, the repertoire was profiled, and TCRdb retains in-frame clones only, with some absent. The table includes around 140,000 clones, 89% detected once. The sample in question was peripheral blood, obtained on day 0 of AZD1222 vaccination. Source of these receptors: an adult in good health.

The chain is built from TRBV18 and TRBJ1-5; the D gene is possibly TRBD1 (6 bases). V lost 3 bases and J lost 3, with 12 bases in between. This CDR3 region has 15 residues. Germline values: CDR1 KGHSH, CDR2 LQKENI. CDR3 amino acids: CASSPVDSFNQPQHF. In DNA, the CDR3 is TGTGCCAGCTCACCCGTGGACAGCTTCAATCAGCCCCAGCATTTT.

This chain links TRBV13 with TRBJ2-6; no reliable D call. The CDR3 is 14 residues long. Germline V lookup: CDR1 PRHDT, CDR2 FYEKMQ (reference sequence). V lost 4 bases to trimming and J lost 0 bases, with 4 bases between them. The CDR3 reads CASSSNSGANVLTF. The CDR3 DNA is TGTGCCAGCAGCTCTAACTCTGGGGCCAACGTCCTGACTTTC.

The V and J genes are TRBV19 and TRBJ1-2; 7 bases map to TRBD1. J was trimmed by 6 bases and V by 3 bases; bases with no gene match: 13. The CDR3 covers 16 residues. Germline values: CDR1 LNHDA, CDR2 SQIVND (reference sequence). The CDR3 protein is CASSIYTGPQGDGYTF. The CDR3 nucleotides are TGTGCCAGTAGTATTTATACAGGGCCTCAGGGGGATGGCTACACCTTC.

This chain connects TRBV5-1 to TRBJ2-7; 10 bases map to TRBD1. V lost 4 bases to trimming and J lost 5 bases; unmatched junction nucleotides: 6. CDR1 is SGHRS, CDR2 YFSETQ, per germline. The CDR3 contains 14 residues. In nucleotides, the CDR3 is TGCGCCAGCAGCCCTCGGACAGGGGGACACGAGCAGTACTTC. Translating it yields CASSPRTGGHEQYF. Supplemented by reference TRBV5-1 and TRBJ2-7, the full variable domain reads KAGVTQTPRYLIKTRGQQVTLSCSPISGHRSVSWYQQTPGQGLQFLFEYFSETQRNKGNFPGRFSGRQFSNSRSEMNVSTLELGDSALYLCASSPRTGGHEQYFGPGTRLTVT.

This chain uses TRBV6-5 with TRBJ2-2, with D unclear. Trimming left V 6 bases short and J 3 bases short, with 5 bases between. The CDR3 has 12 amino acids. Germline values: CDR1 MNHEY, CDR2 SVGAGI. The CDR3 region is CASRYYTGELFF. The CDR3 coding sequence is TGTGCCAGCAGATATTACACCGGGGAGCTGTTTTTT.

The chain couples TRBV4-3 to TRBJ2-7, with 9 bases fitting TRBD1. The ends lost 5 bases at V and 2 bases at J; junction bases unmatched: 7. Germline CDR1 reads LGHNA; CDR2 reads YSLEER. The CDR3 contains 15 residues. As DNA, the CDR3 is TGCGCCAGCAGCTGGGGGGGGACAGGGCCCTACGAGCAGTACTTC. This codes for CASSWGGTGPYEQYF.

A single count supports this clone. This rearrangement joins TRBV28 to TRBJ1-2; 10 nucleotides align to TRBD1. Germline V gene sequence: CDR1 MDHEN, CDR2 SYDVKM. The CDR3 contains 16 residues. With 6 bases clipped from V and 4 bases from J, the junction kept 11 bases outside the gene matches. This chain's CDR3 is CASSVSRTGGSYGYTF. In nucleotides, the CDR3 is TGTGCCAGCAGCGTATCAAGGACAGGGGGTTCCTATGGCTACACCTTC.

The CDR3, as DNA: TGTGCCAGCAGCAAGATCCCCCCGGGACAGGGAAGGACAGATACGCAGTATTTT. This codes for CASSKIPPGQGRTDTQYF. The chain joins TRBV6-2 or TRBV6-3 to TRBJ2-3; 9 nucleotides align to TRBD1. The CDR3 is 18 amino acids. Germline-derived CDR1 and CDR2 are MNHEY and SVGEGT. Trimming cost V 6 bases and J 3 bases; bases outside gene matches: 16.

This chain joins TRBV6-5 and TRBJ1-2, with D possibly being TRBD1 (5 bases). The CDR3 covers 13 residues. Trimming stripped 7 bases from V and 5 bases from J, with 14 bases between. The germline gives CDR1 MNHEY, CDR2 SVGAGI. The CDR3 coding sequence is TGTGCCAGCACCCTAGGGACGGAGTATGGCTACACCTTC. This sequence encodes CASTLGTEYGYTF.

At least ten counts were recorded for this clone. This chain uses TRBV4-1 with TRBJ2-5; D ambiguous. The V gene lost 4 bases and the J gene lost 1 base, with 1 base spanning the gap. Per the germline V gene, CDR1 is MGHRA and CDR2 is YSYEKL. The CDR3 length is 11 residues. For the CDR3, the DNA is TGCGCCAGCAGCCTCCAAGAGACCCAGTACTTC. It codes for CASSLQETQYF.

V is TRBV30 and J is TRBJ1-1, with D tentatively TRBD1 (5 bases). The CDR3 spans 14 residues. Germline-derived CDR1 and CDR2 are GTSNPN and SVGIG (reference sequence). The V end lost 0 bases, the J end lost 11 bases, and 19 bases lay between the germline ends. CDR3 nucleotide sequence: TGTGCCTGGAGTGTGTCGAGGAGCGGGGGTTGGGCTTTCTTT. It is translated as CAWSVSRSGGWAFF.

In DNA form, the CDR3 reads TGCGCCAGCAGCCAACCGACAGGGTACAATGAGCAGTTCTTC. This translates into CASSQPTGYNEQFF. The rearrangement uses TRBV4-1 and TRBJ2-1, with 7 bases matching TRBD1. CDR1 is MGHRA and CDR2 is YSYEKL in the germline V gene. Trimming removed 2 bases from V and 4 bases from J; junction bases left unmatched: 2. The CDR3 runs to 14 residues.

The chain is built from TRBV15 and TRBJ2-7, with D unclear. The CDR3 extends over 15 amino acids. Trimming pared 1 base from V and 3 bases from J, leaving 13 bases between. The V gene's germline CDR1 is LNHNV and CDR2 YYDKDF (reference sequence). This chain's CDR3 is CATSRARGAVYEQYF. Here the CDR3 DNA reads TGTGCCACCAGCAGAGCCCGAGGAGCCGTCTACGAGCAGTACTTC. The complete variable domain, with remaining parts taken from reference TRBV15 and TRBJ2-7, reads DAMVIQNPRYQVTQFGKPVTLSCSQTLNHNVMYWYQQKSSQAPKLLFHYYDKDFNNEADTPDNFQSRRPNTSFCFLDIRSPGLGDTAMYLCATSRARGAVYEQYFGPGTRLTVT.

The chain uses TRBV7-3 and TRBJ2-4; weak D call: TRBD1 (6 bases). Per germline, CDR1 SGHTA and CDR2 FQGTGA. V lost 4 bases to trimming and J lost 5 bases, with 9 bases between them. The CDR3 is 13 residues long. The CDR3 reads CASSSNRENIQYF. The DNA of the CDR3 is TGTGCCAGCAGCTCAAACAGGGAAAACATTCAGTACTTC.

The chain uses TRBV7-2 and TRBJ1-5; 8 nucleotides align to TRBD1. V gave up 9 bases and J gave up 6 bases; unmatched junction bases: 10. The CDR3 runs to 14 residues. Germline V CDR1 and CDR2: SGHTA, FQGNSA. In DNA form, the CDR3 reads TGTGCCAGTCGGCGGGACAGGCTAATTCAGCCCCAGCATTTT. Protein sequence: CASRRDRLIQPQHF.

The CDR3 DNA is TGTGCTAGTGGTTCAGGGGAGGCCTCTGGAAACACCATATATTTT. This encodes CASGSGEASGNTIYF. The chain links TRBV12-5 to TRBJ1-3, with D maybe TRBD1 (6 bases). The V end was cut by 4 bases, the J end by 0 bases, with 10 bases between. The CDR3 length is 15 residues. CDR1 is LGHNT and CDR2 is FRNRAP in the germline V gene.

The rearrangement joins TRBV19 to TRBJ1-6; the match to TRBD1 covers 7 bases. Trimming removed 9 bases from V and 9 bases from J; junction bases left unmatched: 8. The CDR3 spans 13 residues. Germline CDR1 LNHDA, CDR2 SQIVND (reference sequence). CDR3 protein: CASNRQGISPLHF. For the CDR3, the DNA is TGTGCCAGCAACCGACAGGGAATTTCACCCCTCCACTTT.

V gene TRBV2 combines with J gene TRBJ1-2; unclear D gene. This CDR3 spans 13 amino acids. Trimming pared 7 bases from V and 4 bases from J, leaving 13 bases between. Germline CDR1 reads SNHLY; CDR2 reads FYNNEI. This CDR3 reads CASTYRITYGYTF. CDR3 in DNA: TGTGCCAGCACTTACAGAATTACCTATGGCTACACCTTC.

The rearrangement links TRBV25-1 to TRBJ2-2, with 7 positions matching TRBD2. The CDR3 sequence is 14 residues long. CDR1 is MGHDK and CDR2 is SYGVNS in the germline V gene. V shed 4 bases, J shed 5 bases, and the junction held 4 bases outside the gene matches. The CDR3 reads CASSVLGGTGELFF. In nucleotides, the CDR3 is TGTGCCAGCAGTGTATTGGGGGGGACCGGGGAGCTGTTTTTT.

The chain is built from TRBV7-8 and TRBJ1-2; D call uncertain. V was clipped by 3 bases and J by 5 bases, with 13 bases between them. This CDR3 comprises 14 residues. Germline values: CDR1 SGHVS, CDR2 FQNEAQ. The CDR3 sequence is CASSLLRLTYGYTF. For the CDR3, the DNA is TGTGCCAGCAGCTTGTTACGGTTGACTTATGGCTACACCTTC.

As to this clone: The sample carries other DNA sequences with the same CDR3. The chain is built from TRBV6-5 and TRBJ1-1; D gene unclear. This CDR3 region has 13 residues. CDR1 is MNHEY, CDR2 SVGAGI, per germline. Trimming removed 0 bases from V and 0 bases from J, with 2 bases in between. This CDR3 is CASSYSMNTEAFF. The CDR3 nucleotides read TGTGCCAGCAGTTACTCGATGAACACTGAAGCTTTCTTT.

The V and J genes are TRBV13 and TRBJ1-2; D perhaps matches TRBD1 (6 bases). The CDR3 is 14 residues long. Trimming cost V 2 bases and J 8 bases, with 15 bases left between them. The germline V gene has CDR1 PRHDT and CDR2 FYEKMQ (reference sequence). CDR3 coding DNA: TGTGCCAGCAGCTTATTGCGGGGGGCGGGCGGCTACACCTTC. Translated: CASSLLRGAGGYTF.

The V gene is TRBV3-1 (or the pseudogene TRBV3-2), the J gene TRBJ2-2; D gene ambiguous. Germline V lookup: CDR1 LGHDT, CDR2 YNNKEL (reference sequence). The CDR3 totals 15 residues. Between the trimmed V and J ends, which lost 1 base and 9 bases, there was a span of 15 bases. CDR3: CASSQGTDPRWELFF. CDR3 nucleotides: TGTGCCAGCAGCCAAGGAACGGACCCTCGTTGGGAGCTGTTTTTT.

This chain links TRBV13 with TRBJ2-2; weak D call: TRBD2 (5 bases). Trimming pared 4 bases from V and 5 bases from J, leaving 20 bases between. The CDR3 contains 17 residues. Germline V gene lookup returns CDR1 PRHDT and CDR2 FYEKMQ (reference sequence). Here the CDR3 reads CASSSRELLGGTGELFF. In nucleotides, the CDR3 is TGTGCCAGCAGCTCTCGGGAATTACTGGGCGGTACCGGGGAGCTGTTTTTT. The full variable domain, in which reference TRBV13 and TRBJ2-2 provide the parts outside the CDR3, is AAGVIQSPRHLIKEKRETATLKCYPIPRHDTVYWYQQGPGQDPQFLISFYEKMQSDKGSIPDRFSAQQFSDYHSELNMSSLELGDSALYFCASSSRELLGGTGELFFGEGSRLTVL.

This chain connects TRBV30 to TRBJ1-2; no clear D. V was shortened by 3 bases and J by 6 bases, with 11 bases between the two germline ends. Germline assignment: CDR1 GTSNPN and CDR2 SVGIG (reference sequence). The CDR3 loop spans 12 amino acids. CDR3 protein: CAWSAGQNGYTF. CDR3 coding DNA: TGTGCCTGGAGCGCCGGGCAGAATGGCTACACCTTC.

The chain carries TRBV11-1 and TRBJ1-1, with D possibly TRBD1 on 6 matching bases. The CDR3 loop spans 11 amino acids. Germline loops: CDR1 SGHAT, CDR2 FQDESV (reference sequence). Trimming took 5 bases from V and 8 from J, leaving 9 bases between them. DNA for the CDR3: TGTGCCAGCAGCCATGACAGGGAAGCTTTCTTT. It codes for CASSHDREAFF. Supplemented by reference TRBV11-1 and TRBJ1-1, the full variable domain reads EAEVAQSPRYKITEKSQAVAFWCDPISGHATLYWYRQILGQGPELLVQFQDESVVDDSQLPKDRFSAERLKGVDSTLKIQPAELGDSAMYLCASSHDREAFFGQGTRLTVV.

The V and J genes are TRBV10-2 and TRBJ1-6; 8 nucleotides match TRBD1. V was pared by 8 bases and J by 10 bases, with 7 bases of the junction left unmatched. This CDR3 has 13 amino acids. Germline CDR1 is WSHSY and CDR2 is SAAADI. In nucleotides, the CDR3 is TGCGCCAGCCTGACAGGGGTCGGATCACCCCTCCACTTT. Translating gives CASLTGVGSPLHF.

The chain uses TRBV10-2 and TRBJ1-6; D remains unclear. V was shortened by 10 bases and J by 4 bases, with 17 bases between the two germline ends. Germline values: CDR1 WSHSY, CDR2 SAAADI. The CDR3 loop spans 15 amino acids. The CDR3 DNA reads as TGCGCCACCAGGCCCCCCACCGGGTATAATTCACCCCTCCACTTT. This encodes CATRPPTGYNSPLHF.

The chain recombines TRBV7-2 with TRBJ2-1; possibly TRBD1 for D (5 bases). The germline CDR1 and CDR2 sequences are SGHTA and FQGNSA. The CDR3 sequence is 13 residues long. Between the trimmed V and J ends, which lost 3 bases and 10 bases, there was a span of 13 bases. CDR3 bases: TGTGCCAGCAGCTTTGTAGGGGTCAGAGAGCAGTTCTTC. Its translation: CASSFVGVREQFF. The whole variable domain, filled in from reference TRBV7-2 and TRBJ2-1, reads GAGVSQSPSNKVTEKGKDVELRCDPISGHTALYWYRQSLGQGLEFLIYFQGNSAPDKSGLPSDRFSAERTGGSVSTLTIQRTQQEDSAVYLCASSFVGVREQFFGPGTRLTVL.

The genes are TRBV5-1 and TRBJ1-1, with D maybe TRBD1 (5 bases). Trimming removed 3 bases from V and 3 bases from J, with 9 bases in between. Per the germline V gene, CDR1 is SGHRS and CDR2 is YFSETQ. The CDR3 loop spans 13 amino acids. This CDR3 is CASSWGDDTEAFF. CDR3 DNA sequence: TGCGCCAGCAGCTGGGGGGATGACACTGAAGCTTTCTTT. Combining the CDR3 with reference TRBV5-1 and TRBJ1-1 gives the whole variable domain KAGVTQTPRYLIKTRGQQVTLSCSPISGHRSVSWYQQTPGQGLQFLFEYFSETQRNKGNFPGRFSGRQFSNSRSEMNVSTLELGDSALYLCASSWGDDTEAFFGQGTRLTVV.

The rearrangement links TRBV2 to TRBJ2-7; D might be TRBD1 or TRBD2, each matching 5 bases. The V end was cut by 7 bases, the J end by 8 bases, with 21 bases between. The CDR3 has 14 amino acids. CDR1 is SNHLY and CDR2 is FYNNEI in the germline V gene. Here the CDR3 reads CASTREGTLDKQYF. For the CDR3, the DNA is TGTGCCAGCACTCGAGAGGGGACCCTCGACAAGCAGTACTTC.

This clone was seen just once. The rearrangement uses TRBV3-1 (or the pseudogene TRBV3-2) and TRBJ1-6, with TRBD1 as a possible D gene (5 bases). V dropped 0 bases and J dropped 6 bases, with 12 bases sitting between them. The CDR3 length is 16 residues. Germline lookup yields CDR1 LGHDT and CDR2 YNNKEL (reference sequence). Here the CDR3 reads CASSQEGAAGNSPLHF. CDR3 bases: TGTGCCAGCAGCCAAGAAGGGGCAGCAGGTAATTCACCCCTCCACTTT.